This T cell receptor (beta chain) was observed in a study of cytotoxic CD8 clonotypes in ibrutinib-treated CLL. For the study at large: The cohort had over nine relapsed/refractory and some 16 treatment-naive patients, 17 IGHV unmutated. Findings and caveats of the study: Treatment saw public clonotypes, which were uncommon, either contract or stay stable.

As input for TCR beta libraries, about 1.8 micrograms of genomic DNA came from cryopreserved PBMCs. Germline V gene sequence: CDR1 MDHEN, CDR2 SYDVKM. The V end was cut by 3 bases, the J end by 4 bases, with 15 bases between. This CDR3 is built from 15 residues. Remarks on this clone: Its specificity is not known.

Generated by immunoSEQ multiplex PCR, the TCRdb table keeps only in-frame clones and is missing some. The sample records under 35,000 clones, approximately 68% being singletons. The chain links TRBV28 to TRBJ1-2, with D possibly matching TRBD1 (5 bases). The sample in question was PBMCs, obtained after 24 months of ibrutinib treatment. The sequence derives from a human donor with chronic lymphocytic leukemia. CDR3 sequence: CASSFRTGAFYGYTF. As DNA, the CDR3 is TGTGCCAGCAGTTTCCGAACAGGAGCCTTCTATGGCTACACCTTC.